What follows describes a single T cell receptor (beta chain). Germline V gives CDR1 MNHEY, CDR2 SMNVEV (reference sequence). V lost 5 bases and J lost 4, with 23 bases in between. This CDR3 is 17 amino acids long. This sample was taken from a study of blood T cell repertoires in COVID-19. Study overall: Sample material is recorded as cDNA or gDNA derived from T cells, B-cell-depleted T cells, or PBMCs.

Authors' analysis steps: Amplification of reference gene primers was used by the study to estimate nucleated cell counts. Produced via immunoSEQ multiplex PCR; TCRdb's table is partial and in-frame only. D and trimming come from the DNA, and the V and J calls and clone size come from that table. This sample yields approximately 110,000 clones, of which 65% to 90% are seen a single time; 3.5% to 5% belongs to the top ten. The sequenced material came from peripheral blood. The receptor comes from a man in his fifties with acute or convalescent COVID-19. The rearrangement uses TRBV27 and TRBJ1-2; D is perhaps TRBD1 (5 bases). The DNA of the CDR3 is TGTGCCAGCAGTCTCCGACAGCCCCAGGGAGGTGGCTATGGCTACACCTTC. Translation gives CASSLRQPQGGGYGYTF.